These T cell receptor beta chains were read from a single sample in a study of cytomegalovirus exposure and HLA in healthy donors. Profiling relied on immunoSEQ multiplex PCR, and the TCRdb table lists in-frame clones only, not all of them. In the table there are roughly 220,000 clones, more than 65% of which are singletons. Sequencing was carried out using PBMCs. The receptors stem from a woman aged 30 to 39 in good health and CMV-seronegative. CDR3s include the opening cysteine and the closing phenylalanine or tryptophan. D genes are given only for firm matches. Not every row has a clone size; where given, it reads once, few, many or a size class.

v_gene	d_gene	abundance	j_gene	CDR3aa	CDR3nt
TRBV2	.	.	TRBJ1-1	CATIGDLGEAFF	TGTGCCACAATAGGGGATCTTGGCGAAGCTTTCTTT
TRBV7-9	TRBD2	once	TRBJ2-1	CSSRQREGRDNEQFF	TGTTCCAGCAGGCAGCGGGAGGGCCGCGACAATGAGCAGTTCTTC
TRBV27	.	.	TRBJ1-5	CASSFSAQGTSQPQHF	TGTGCCAGCAGTTTTTCGGCTCAGGGAACATCTCAGCCCCAGCATTTT
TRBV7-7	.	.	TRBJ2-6	CASSLDSSGANVLTF	TGTGCTAGCAGCCTTGACAGCTCTGGGGCCAACGTCCTGACTTTC
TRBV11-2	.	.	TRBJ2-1	CASSLPGSYNEQFF	TGTGCCAGCAGCTTACCCGGGAGCTACAATGAGCAGTTCTTC
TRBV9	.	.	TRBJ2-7	CASSVEAPGVYEQYF	TGTGCCAGCAGCGTAGAGGCTCCCGGAGTTTACGAGCAGTACTTC
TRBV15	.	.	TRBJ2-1	CATSAGLNNEQFF	TGTGCCACCAGTGCGGGACTTAACAATGAGCAGTTCTTC
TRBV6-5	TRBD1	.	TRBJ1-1	CASSYFSTGDTEAFF	TGTGCCAGCAGTTATTTCTCGACAGGGGACACTGAAGCTTTCTTT
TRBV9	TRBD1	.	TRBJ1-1	CASSVGGGEGELTEAFF	TGTGCCAGCAGCGTAGGAGGGGGCGAGGGCGAGTTAACTGAAGCTTTCTTT
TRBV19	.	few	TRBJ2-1	CASSRDFTSYNEQFF	TGTGCCAGTAGCCGGGACTTTACTTCCTACAATGAGCAGTTCTTC
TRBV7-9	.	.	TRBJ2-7	CASSLNPGVSRPYEQYF	TGTGCCAGCAGCTTAAATCCAGGTGTCAGTCGACCCTACGAGCAGTACTTC
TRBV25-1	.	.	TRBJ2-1	CASSPQEGAGPYNEQFF	TGTGCCAGCAGTCCACAGGAAGGGGCAGGGCCCTACAATGAGCAGTTCTTC
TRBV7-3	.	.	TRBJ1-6	CASSLSGIYNSPLHF	TGTGCCAGCAGCTTATCCGGGATCTATAATTCACCCCTCCACTTT
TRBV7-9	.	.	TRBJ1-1	CASIGGSTEAFF	TGTGCCAGCATTGGGGGGAGCACTGAAGCTTTCTTT
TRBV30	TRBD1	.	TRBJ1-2	CAWIETGPLYGYTF	TGTGCCTGGATAGAGACAGGGCCTCTCTATGGCTACACCTTC
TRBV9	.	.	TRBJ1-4	CASSVDGQKLFF	TGTGCCAGCAGCGTAGACGGACAGAAACTGTTTTTT
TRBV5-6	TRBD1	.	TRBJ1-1	CASSFGTGALRTEAFF	TGTGCCAGCAGCTTCGGGACAGGGGCGCTACGGACTGAAGCTTTCTTT
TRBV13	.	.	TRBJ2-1	CASSLGPPEQFF	TGTGCCAGCAGCCTGGGGCCCCCCGAGCAGTTCTTC
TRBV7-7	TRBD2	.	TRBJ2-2	CASSPTSGGATGELFF	TGTGCTAGCAGCCCCACTAGCGGGGGGGCGACCGGGGAGCTGTTTTTT
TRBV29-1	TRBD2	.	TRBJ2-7	CSVESVASGSYEQYF	TGCAGCGTTGAATCGGTGGCTAGCGGGAGTTACGAGCAGTACTTC
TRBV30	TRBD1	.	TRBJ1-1	CASGQGLTEAFF	TGTGCCTCGGGACAGGGGTTGACTGAAGCTTTCTTT
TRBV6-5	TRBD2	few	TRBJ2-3	CASSFGLAVGTDTQYF	TGTGCCAGCAGTTTCGGACTAGCGGTAGGCACAGATACGCAGTATTTT
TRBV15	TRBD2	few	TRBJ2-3	CATSLVASGARTDTQYF	TGTGCCACCAGCCTAGTAGCCAGCGGGGCACGCACAGATACGCAGTATTTT
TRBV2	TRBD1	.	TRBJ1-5	CASSLQGNRQPQHF	TGTGCCAGCAGTTTACAGGGGAACCGCCAGCCCCAGCATTTT
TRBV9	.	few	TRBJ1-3	CASSANSEGNTIYF	TGTGCCAGCAGCGCTAATAGTGAGGGAAACACCATATATTTT
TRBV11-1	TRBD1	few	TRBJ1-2	CASSGPGQPYGYTF	TGTGCCAGCAGCGGCCCGGGACAGCCCTATGGCTACACCTTC
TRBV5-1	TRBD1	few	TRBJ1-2	CASSLLGQINYGYTF	TGCGCCAGCAGCTTACTGGGACAGATTAACTATGGCTACACCTTC
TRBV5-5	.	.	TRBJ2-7	CASSPVAGYEQYF	TGTGCCAGCAGCCCCGTAGCTGGCTACGAGCAGTACTTC
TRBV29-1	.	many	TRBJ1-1	CSVGGSRGWMNTEAFF	TGCAGCGTGGGGGGTTCGAGGGGATGGATGAACACTGAAGCTTTCTTT
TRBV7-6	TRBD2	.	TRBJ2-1	CASTPTGLAGDLNEQFF	TGTGCCAGCACTCCGACGGGACTAGCGGGAGATTTGAATGAGCAGTTCTTC
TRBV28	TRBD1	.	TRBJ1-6	CASSPGQTGKLHF	TGTGCCAGCAGTCCTGGCCAGACAGGGAAACTCCACTTT
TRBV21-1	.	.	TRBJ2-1	CASSKVGSPTDEQFF	TGTGCCAGCAGCAAAGTTGGCAGCCCGACAGATGAGCAGTTCTTC
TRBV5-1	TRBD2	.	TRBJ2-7	CASSWLAGGGDLIYEQYF	TGCGCCAGCAGCTGGCTAGCGGGAGGGGGGGACTTAATCTACGAGCAGTACTTC
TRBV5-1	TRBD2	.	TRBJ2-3	CASSPGTSGRYGDTQYF	TGCGCCAGCAGCCCGGGGACTAGCGGGAGATATGGAGATACGCAGTATTTT
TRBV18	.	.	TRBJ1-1	CASSPSGVNTEAFF	TGTGCCAGCTCACCCTCAGGGGTGAACACTGAAGCTTTCTTT
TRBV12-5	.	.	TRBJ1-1	CASGSPTGNTEAFF	TGTGCTAGTGGTTCGCCGACGGGGAACACTGAAGCTTTCTTT
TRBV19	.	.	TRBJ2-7	CASSMVSLSSYEQYF	TGTGCCAGTAGTATGGTCTCCCTAAGCTCCTACGAGCAGTACTTC
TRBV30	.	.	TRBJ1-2	CAWSVKTTNYGYTF	TGTGCCTGGAGTGTTAAGACTACTAACTATGGCTACACCTTC
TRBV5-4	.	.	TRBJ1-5	CASSLRGSNQPQHF	TGTGCCAGCAGCCTTAGGGGTTCCAATCAGCCCCAGCATTTT
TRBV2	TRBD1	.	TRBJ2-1	CASSWTGGARNEQFF	TGTGCCAGCAGTTGGACAGGGGGCGCGAGGAATGAGCAGTTCTTC
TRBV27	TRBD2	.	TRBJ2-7	CASSYDGGAYEQYF	TGTGCCAGCAGTTACGACGGGGGGGCATACGAGCAGTACTTC
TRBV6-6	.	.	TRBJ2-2	CASSLMWVQGDGELFF	TGTGCCAGCAGTTTAATGTGGGTACAGGGTGACGGGGAGCTGTTTTTT
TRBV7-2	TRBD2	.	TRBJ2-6	CASSRGAGANVLTF	TGTGCCAGCAGCCGGGGGGCTGGGGCCAACGTCCTGACTTTC
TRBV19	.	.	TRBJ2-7	CASSPNSLGESYEQYF	TGTGCCAGTAGTCCGAATTCATTAGGGGAATCCTACGAGCAGTACTTC
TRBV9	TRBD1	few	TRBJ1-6	CASSVAGDRAFNSPLHF	TGTGCCAGCAGCGTAGCTGGGGACAGGGCTTTTAATTCACCCCTCCACTTT
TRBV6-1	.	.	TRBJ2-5	CASSEADSRDARGTQYF	TGTGCCAGCAGTGAAGCTGATTCCCGGGACGCCAGGGGGACCCAGTACTTC
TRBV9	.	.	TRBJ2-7	CASSVAGLTGYEQYF	TGTGCCAGCAGCGTAGCTGGACTCACGGGCTACGAGCAGTACTTC
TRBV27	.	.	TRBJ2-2	CASGPGTTNTGELFF	TGTGCCAGTGGACCCGGGACAACGAACACCGGGGAGCTGTTTTTT
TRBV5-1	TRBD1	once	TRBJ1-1	CASSSDRVGTEAFF	TGCGCCAGCAGCTCAGACAGGGTCGGCACTGAAGCTTTCTTT
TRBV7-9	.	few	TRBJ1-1	CASSSTTGTEAFF	TGTGCCAGCAGCTCAACGACGGGGACTGAAGCTTTCTTT
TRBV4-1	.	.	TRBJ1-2	CASSQDQLWRGYGYTF	TGCGCCAGCAGCCAAGATCAACTATGGAGGGGCTATGGCTACACCTTC
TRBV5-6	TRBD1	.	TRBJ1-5	CASSLAIGTGVRDQPQHF	TGTGCCAGCAGCTTGGCGATCGGGACAGGGGTTAGGGATCAGCCCCAGCATTTT
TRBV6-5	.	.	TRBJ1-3	CASSTTDGNTIYF	TGTGCCAGCAGCACTACCGATGGAAACACCATATATTTT
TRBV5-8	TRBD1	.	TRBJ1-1	CASSLTDRGEAFF	TGTGCCAGCAGTTTAACAGACAGGGGTGAAGCTTTCTTT
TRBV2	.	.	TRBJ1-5	CASSDTRGGQPQHF	TGTGCCAGCAGTGATACCCGGGGAGGCCAGCCCCAGCATTTT